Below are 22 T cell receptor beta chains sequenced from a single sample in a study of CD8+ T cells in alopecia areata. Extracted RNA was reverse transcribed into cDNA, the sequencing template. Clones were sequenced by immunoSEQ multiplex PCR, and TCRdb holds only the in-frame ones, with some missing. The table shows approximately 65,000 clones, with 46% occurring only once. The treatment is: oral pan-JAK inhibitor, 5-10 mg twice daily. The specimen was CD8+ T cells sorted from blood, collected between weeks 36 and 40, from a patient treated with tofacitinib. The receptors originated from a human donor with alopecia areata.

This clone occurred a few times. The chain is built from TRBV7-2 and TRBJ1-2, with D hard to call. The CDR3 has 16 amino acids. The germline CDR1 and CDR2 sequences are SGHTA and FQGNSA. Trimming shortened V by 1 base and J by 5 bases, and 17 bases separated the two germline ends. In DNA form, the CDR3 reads TGTGCCAGCAGCTTAGATGAAAGGACCGCTAGTTATGGCTACACCTTC. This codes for CASSLDERTASYGYTF.

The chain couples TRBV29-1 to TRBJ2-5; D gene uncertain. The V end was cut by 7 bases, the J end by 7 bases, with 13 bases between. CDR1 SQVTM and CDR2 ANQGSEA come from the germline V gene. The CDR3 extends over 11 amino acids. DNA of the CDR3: TGCAGCGCCCCATCCGGTGGGACCCAGTACTTC. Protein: CSAPSGGTQYF. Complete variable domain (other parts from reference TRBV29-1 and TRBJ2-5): SAVISQKPSRDICQRGTSLTIQCQVDSQVTMMFWYRQQPGQSLTLIATANQGSEATYESGFVIDKFPISRPNLTFSTLTVSNMSPEDSSIYLCSAPSGGTQYFGPGTRLLVL.

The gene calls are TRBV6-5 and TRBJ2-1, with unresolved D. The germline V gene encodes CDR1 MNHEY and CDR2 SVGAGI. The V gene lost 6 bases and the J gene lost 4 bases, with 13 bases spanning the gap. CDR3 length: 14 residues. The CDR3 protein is CASRDPWGYNEQFF. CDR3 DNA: TGTGCCAGCAGGGACCCATGGGGTTACAATGAGCAGTTCTTC.

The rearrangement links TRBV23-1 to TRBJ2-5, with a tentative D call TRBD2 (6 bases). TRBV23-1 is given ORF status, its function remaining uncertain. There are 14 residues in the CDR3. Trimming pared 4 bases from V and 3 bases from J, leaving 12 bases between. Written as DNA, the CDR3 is TGCGCCAGCAGTCCCCCGACTAGGAAAGAGACCCAGTACTTC. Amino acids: CASSPPTRKETQYF.

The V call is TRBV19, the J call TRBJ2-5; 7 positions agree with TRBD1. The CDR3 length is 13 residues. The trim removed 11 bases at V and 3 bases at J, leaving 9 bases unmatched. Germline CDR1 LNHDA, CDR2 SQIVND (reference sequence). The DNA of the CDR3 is TGTGCCGCCTCGGACAGGACGAAAGAGACCCAGTACTTC. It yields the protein CAASDRTKETQYF.

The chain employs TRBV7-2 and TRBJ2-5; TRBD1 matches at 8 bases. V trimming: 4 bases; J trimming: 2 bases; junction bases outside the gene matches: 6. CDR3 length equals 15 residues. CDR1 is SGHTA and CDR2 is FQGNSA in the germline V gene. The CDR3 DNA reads TGTGCCAGCAGCTCCTACAGGGGGTATCAAGAGACCCAGTACTTC. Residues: CASSSYRGYQETQYF.

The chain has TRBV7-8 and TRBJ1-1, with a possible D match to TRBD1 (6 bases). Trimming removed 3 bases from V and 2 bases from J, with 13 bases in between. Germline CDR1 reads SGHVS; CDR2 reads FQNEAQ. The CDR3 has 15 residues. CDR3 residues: CASSFRRGANTEAFF. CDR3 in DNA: TGTGCCAGCAGCTTCCGCCGGGGGGCTAACACTGAAGCTTTCTTT.

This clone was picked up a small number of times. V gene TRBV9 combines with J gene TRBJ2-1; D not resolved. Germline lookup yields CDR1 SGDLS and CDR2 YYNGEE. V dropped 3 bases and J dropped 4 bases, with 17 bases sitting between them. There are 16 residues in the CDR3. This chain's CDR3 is CASSGPAYLGYNEQFF. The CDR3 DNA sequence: TGTGCCAGCAGCGGTCCCGCCTACTTGGGTTACAATGAGCAGTTCTTC.

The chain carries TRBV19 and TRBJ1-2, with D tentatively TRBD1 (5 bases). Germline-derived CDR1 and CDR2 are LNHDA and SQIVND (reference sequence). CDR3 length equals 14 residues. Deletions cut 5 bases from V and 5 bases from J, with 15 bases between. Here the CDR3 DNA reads TGTGCCAGTAGTTTCGGCGGAGGGGTTTATGGCTACACCTTC. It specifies CASSFGGGVYGYTF.

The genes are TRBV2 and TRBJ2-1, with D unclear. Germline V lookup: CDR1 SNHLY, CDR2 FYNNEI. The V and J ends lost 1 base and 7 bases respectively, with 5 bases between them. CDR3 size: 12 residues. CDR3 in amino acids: CASSEGPNEQFF. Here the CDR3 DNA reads TGTGCCAGCAGTGAAGGACCAAATGAGCAGTTCTTC.

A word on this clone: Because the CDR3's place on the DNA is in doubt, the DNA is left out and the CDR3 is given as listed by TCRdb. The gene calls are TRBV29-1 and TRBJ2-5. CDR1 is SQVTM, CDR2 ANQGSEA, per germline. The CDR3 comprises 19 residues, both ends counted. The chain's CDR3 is CSVVEPPRDPVLRARHAHF.

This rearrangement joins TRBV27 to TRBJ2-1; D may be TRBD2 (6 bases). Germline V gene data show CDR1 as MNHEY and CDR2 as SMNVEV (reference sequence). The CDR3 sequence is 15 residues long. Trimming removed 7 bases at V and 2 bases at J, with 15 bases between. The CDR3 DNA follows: TGTGCCAGCACCCCCCCGGGACTGCCCTACAATGAGCAGTTCTTC. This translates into CASTPPGLPYNEQFF.

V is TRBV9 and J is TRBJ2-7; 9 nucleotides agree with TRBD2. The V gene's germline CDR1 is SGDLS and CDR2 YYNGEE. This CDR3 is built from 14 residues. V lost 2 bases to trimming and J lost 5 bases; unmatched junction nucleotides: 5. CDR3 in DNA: TGTGCCAGCAGCGTGGGGACTAGCATTGACGAGCAGTACTTC. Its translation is CASSVGTSIDEQYF.

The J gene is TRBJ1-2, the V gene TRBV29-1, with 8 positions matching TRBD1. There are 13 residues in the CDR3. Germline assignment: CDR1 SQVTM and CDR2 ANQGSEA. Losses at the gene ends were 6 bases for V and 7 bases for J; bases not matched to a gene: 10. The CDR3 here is CSVRQGPPLGYTF. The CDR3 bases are TGCAGCGTCCGACAGGGGCCCCCTCTTGGCTACACCTTC.

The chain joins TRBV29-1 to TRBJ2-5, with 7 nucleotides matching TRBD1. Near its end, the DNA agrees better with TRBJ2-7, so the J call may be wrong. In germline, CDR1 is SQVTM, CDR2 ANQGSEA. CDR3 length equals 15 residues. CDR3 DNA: TGCAGCGTTGAAACTAACGACAGGGAAATCTACGAGCAGTACTTC. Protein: CSVETNDREIYEQYF.

This chain's CDR3 is CSVDHRGGRQETQYF. In DNA form, the CDR3 reads TGCAGCGTTGACCACCGGGGGGGACGCCAAGAGACCCAGTACTTC. This rearrangement joins TRBV29-1 to TRBJ2-5; TRBD2 aligns across 8 bases. Germline assignment: CDR1 SQVTM and CDR2 ANQGSEA. V trimming: 3 bases; J trimming: 1 base; junction bases outside the gene matches: 7. The CDR3 extends over 15 amino acids.

The CDR3 bases are TGTGCCAGCAGCCCGGACCGACAAAACACTGAAGCTTTCTTT. Protein product: CASSPDRQNTEAFF. The chain links TRBV9 to TRBJ1-1; D gene uncertain. The V end lost 4 bases, the J end lost 2 bases, and 12 bases lay between the germline ends. CDR3 length: 14 residues. CDR1 is SGDLS, CDR2 YYNGEE, per germline.

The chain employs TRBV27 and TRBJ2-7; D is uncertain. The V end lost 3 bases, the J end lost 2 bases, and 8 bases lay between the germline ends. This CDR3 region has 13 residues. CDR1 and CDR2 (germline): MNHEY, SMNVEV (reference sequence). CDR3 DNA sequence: TGTGCCAGCAGTTTCAGACTGACCTACGAGCAGTACTTC. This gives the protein CASSFRLTYEQYF.

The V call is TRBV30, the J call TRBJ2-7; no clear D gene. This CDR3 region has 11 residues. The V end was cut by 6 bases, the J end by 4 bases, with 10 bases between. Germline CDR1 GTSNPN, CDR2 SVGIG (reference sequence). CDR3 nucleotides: TGTGCCTGTAAAGAAGGGTACGAGCAGTACTTC. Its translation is CACKEGYEQYF.

This CDR3 is CASSLLIGELFF. As DNA, the CDR3 is TGTGCCAGCAGCTTATTGATCGGGGAGCTGTTTTTT. This chain connects TRBV7-9 to TRBJ2-2; D is undetermined. Germline lookup yields CDR1 SEHNR and CDR2 FQNEAQ (reference sequence). The germline V and J ends were trimmed by 2 bases and 7 bases, with 5 bases remaining between them. This CDR3 region has 12 residues.

The CDR3, as DNA: TGCAGCGTTGATCGACAGGGGGAAAAAGGTAATCAGCCCCAGCATTTT. Translated, it gives CSVDRQGEKGNQPQHF. The chain links TRBV29-1 to TRBJ1-5; 9 positions agree with TRBD1. Germline V CDR1 and CDR2: SQVTM, ANQGSEA. With V trimmed by 3 bases and J by 4 bases, 10 bases remained unmatched. This CDR3 comprises 16 residues.

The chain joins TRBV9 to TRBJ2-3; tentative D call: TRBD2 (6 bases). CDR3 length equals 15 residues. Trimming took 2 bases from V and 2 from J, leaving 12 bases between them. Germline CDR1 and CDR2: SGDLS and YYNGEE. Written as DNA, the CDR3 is TGTGCCAGCAGCGTCCGCGGGGAACACACAGATACGCAGTATTTT. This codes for CASSVRGEHTDTQYF.